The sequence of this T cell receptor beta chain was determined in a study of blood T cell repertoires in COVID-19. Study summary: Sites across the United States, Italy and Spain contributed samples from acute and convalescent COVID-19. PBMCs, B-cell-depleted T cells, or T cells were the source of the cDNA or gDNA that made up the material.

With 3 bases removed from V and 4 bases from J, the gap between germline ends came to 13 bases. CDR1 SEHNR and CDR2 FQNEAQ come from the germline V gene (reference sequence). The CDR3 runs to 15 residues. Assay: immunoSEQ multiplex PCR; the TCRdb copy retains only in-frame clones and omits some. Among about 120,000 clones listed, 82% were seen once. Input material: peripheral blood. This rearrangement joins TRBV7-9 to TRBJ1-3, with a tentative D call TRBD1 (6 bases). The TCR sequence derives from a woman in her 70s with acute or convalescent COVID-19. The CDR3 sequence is CASSLETGWGNTIYF. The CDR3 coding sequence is TGTGCCAGCAGCTTGGAGACAGGATGGGGAAACACCATATATTTT. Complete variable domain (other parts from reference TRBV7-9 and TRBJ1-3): DTGVSQNPRHKITKRGQNVTFRCDPISEHNRLYWYRQTLGQGPEFLTYFQNEAQLEKSRLLSDRFSAERPKGSFSTLEIQRTEQGDSAMYLCASSLETGWGNTIYFGEGSWLTVV.